The 26 T cell receptor beta chains reported below all come from one sample, sequenced in a study of OX40 agonist ivuxolimab in advanced cancers. The repertoire was sequenced with immunoSEQ multiplex PCR; TCRdb's copy has only in-frame clones and lacks some. Counted here are under 70,000 clones, more than 75% occurring once; the ten biggest clones make up around 2%. The material was CD4+ or CD8+ T cells sorted from blood, obtained in a trial of the OX40 agonist ivuxolimab. The origin of the receptors is an adult with an advanced solid tumor such as melanoma, head and neck, liver or kidney cancer.

DNA of the CDR3: TGTGCCATCAGTGATCCGGGTAGCGCTACTAGCACAGATACGCAGTATTTT. Encoded protein: CAISDPGSATSTDTQYF. V gene TRBV10-3 combines with J gene TRBJ2-3; D is perhaps TRBD2 (5 bases). The length of the CDR3 is 17 residues. Between the trimmed V and J ends, which lost 3 bases and 0 bases, there was a span of 16 bases. From germline, CDR1 is ENHRY and CDR2 SYGVKD.

The chain links TRBV18 to TRBJ2-4; 7 bases fit TRBD2. Germline CDR1 is KGHSH and CDR2 is LQKENI. The CDR3 is 15 residues long. V dropped 2 bases and J dropped 7; count of bases not matched to a gene: 8. CDR3 nucleotides: TGTGCCAGCTCACCAAGGGCGGGAGACGGGAACATTCAGTACTTC. Its translation: CASSPRAGDGNIQYF.

This clone showed up just a few times. This sequence joins TRBV6-5 and TRBJ2-2; 9 bases are shared with TRBD2. The CDR3 contains 14 residues. Per germline, CDR1 MNHEY and CDR2 SVGAGI. V shed 4 bases and J 4 bases; nucleotides not matched to a gene: 1. The DNA for the CDR3 is TGTGCCAGCAGTTTAGCGGGAGCCACCGGGGAGCTGTTTTTT. Amino acid sequence: CASSLAGATGELFF.

The chain combines TRBV2 with TRBJ1-4, with no clear D. V lost 1 base, J lost 5 bases, and 11 bases lay in between. The CDR3 consists of 15 residues. The germline CDR1 and CDR2 sequences are SNHLY and FYNNEI. DNA of the CDR3: TGTGCCAGCAGTGAAGAAGGCAGCCTAAATGAAAAACTGTTTTTT. Translation: CASSEEGSLNEKLFF.

The CDR3 bases are TGCAGCGTTGGAATGGGGGGCCTTGTAGGGACCCAGTACTTC. It is translated as CSVGMGGLVGTQYF. The chain joins TRBV29-1 to TRBJ2-5; D possibly matches TRBD1 or TRBD2 (6 bases each). In germline, CDR1 is SQVTM, CDR2 ANQGSEA. The V end lost 4 bases, the J end lost 7 bases, and 19 bases lay between the germline ends. There are 14 residues in the CDR3.

This clone was recorded only once. The V gene is TRBV5-5, the J gene TRBJ1-4, with D unresolved. CDR3 size: 13 residues. CDR1 is SGHKS, CDR2 YYEKEE, per germline (reference sequence). Trimming removed 0 bases from V and 5 bases from J, with 5 bases in between. For the CDR3, the DNA is TGTGCCAGCAGCTTGGAAAGGAATGAAAAACTGTTTTTT. This encodes CASSLERNEKLFF.

The chain is built from TRBV19 and TRBJ2-5; D may be TRBD2 (5 bases). The V gene lost 6 bases and the J gene lost 3 bases, with 14 bases spanning the gap. Germline loops: CDR1 LNHDA, CDR2 SQIVND (reference sequence). CDR3 size: 14 residues. This chain's CDR3 is CASRDHGLEETQYF. CDR3 nucleotide sequence: TGTGCCAGTAGGGACCATGGACTGGAAGAGACCCAGTACTTC.

The gene calls are TRBV11-1 and TRBJ2-7; possible D gene TRBD1, 6 bases. The CDR3 totals 16 residues. V lost 0 bases, J lost 1 base, and 13 bases lay in between. Germline V gene data show CDR1 as SGHAT and CDR2 as FQDESV (reference sequence). The CDR3 DNA is TGTGCCAGCAGCTTAGCGCTGGGACACACATCCTACGAGCAGTACTTC. It encodes CASSLALGHTSYEQYF.

This chain uses TRBV5-1 with TRBJ2-1, with a tentative D call TRBD1 (5 bases). The CDR3 loop spans 13 amino acids. V was cut by 4 bases and J by 8 bases, with 13 bases left in between. Germline loops: CDR1 SGHRS, CDR2 YFSETQ. The CDR3 DNA sequence: TGCGCCAGCAGCAAACAGGATTGGGATGAGCAGTTCTTC. Its protein is CASSKQDWDEQFF.

This chain connects TRBV23-1 to TRBJ1-1; 7 positions match TRBD1. TRBV23-1 counts as an open reading frame of uncertain function. The J segment lost 4 bases and the V segment lost 1 base, leaving 12 bases of the junction unmatched. The CDR3 loop spans 17 amino acids. The CDR3 DNA is TGCGCCAGCAGTCAATTGACGTCGGGGACAGAAGGCACTGAAGCTTTCTTT. Its protein is CASSQLTSGTEGTEAFF.

In nucleotides, the CDR3 is TGTGCCAGCAGCGGGGACAGGGCCTATGGCTACACCTTC. Protein sequence: CASSGDRAYGYTF. V usage is TRBV5-5 and J usage is TRBJ1-2; 9 positions agree with TRBD1. The CDR3 has 13 residues. The V segment lost 4 bases and the J segment 4 bases; nucleotides outside the gene matches: 2. Germline values: CDR1 SGHKS, CDR2 YYEKEE (reference sequence). The entire variable domain, with the rest obtained from reference TRBV5-5 and TRBJ1-2, is as follows: DAGVTQSPTHLIKTRGQQVTLRCSPISGHKSVSWYQQVLGQGPQFIFQYYEKEERGRGNFPDRFSARQFPNYSSELNVNALLLGDSALYLCASSGDRAYGYTFGSGTRLTVV.

The rearrangement joins TRBV30 to TRBJ1-4; D is possibly TRBD1 (5 bases). The CDR3 runs to 14 residues. Trimming took 0 bases from V and 0 from J, leaving 5 bases between them. CDR1 is GTSNPN, CDR2 SVGIG, per germline (reference sequence). The CDR3 region is CAWSVGATNEKLFF. The CDR3, as DNA: TGTGCCTGGAGTGTAGGGGCAACTAATGAAAAACTGTTTTTT.

The chain employs TRBV5-1 and TRBJ2-7; D perhaps matches TRBD2 (6 bases). The CDR3 runs to 16 residues. Between the trimmed V and J ends, which lost 1 base and 0 bases, there was a span of 14 bases. Germline values: CDR1 SGHRS, CDR2 YFSETQ. The CDR3: CASSLSLATSSYEQYF. The CDR3 nucleotides are TGCGCCAGCAGCTTGTCTCTAGCGACCAGCTCCTACGAGCAGTACTTC.

The chain is built from TRBV4-1 and TRBJ2-3; 8 positions agree with TRBD2. In germline, CDR1 is MGHRA, CDR2 YSYEKL. The CDR3 has 16 residues. The V and J ends lost 1 base and 5 bases, in that order; junction bases with no gene match: 8. The CDR3 region is CASSQVRQAGGDTQYF. The CDR3 region has the DNA TGCGCCAGCAGCCAAGTAAGGCAGGCGGGGGGAGATACGCAGTATTTT.

This sequence joins TRBV7-3 and TRBJ2-2; D might be TRBD2 (6 bases). There are 16 residues in the CDR3. V was trimmed by 2 bases and J by 0 bases, leaving 10 bases between them. CDR1 is SGHTA, CDR2 FQGTGA, per germline. CDR3 sequence reads: CASSLFSGANTGELFF. CDR3 sequence (DNA): TGTGCCAGCAGCTTATTTAGCGGCGCGAACACCGGGGAGCTGTTTTTT.

The J gene is TRBJ2-3, the V gene TRBV5-6, with D possibly called TRBD1 or TRBD2 (5 bases each). With 4 bases removed from V and 3 bases from J, the gap between germline ends came to 21 bases. This CDR3 is built from 17 residues. Germline CDR1 is SGHDT and CDR2 is YYEEEE. The CDR3 region has the DNA TGTGCCAGCAGCCACCCGGGACGGAGTGAGCAGACAGATACGCAGTATTTT. This encodes CASSHPGRSEQTDTQYF.

This clone has a single count. The gene calls are TRBV29-1 and TRBJ2-1, with 9 bases identical to TRBD2. V lost 1 base to trimming and J lost 13 bases; unmatched junction nucleotides: 8. The CDR3 is made up of 13 amino acids. The germline gives CDR1 SQVTM, CDR2 ANQGSEA. CDR3 in DNA: TGCAGCGTTGAAGCTAACAGCGGGGGGAACCAGTTCTTC. It is translated as CSVEANSGGNQFF.

The rearrangement links TRBV18 to TRBJ1-4, with D unclear. The CDR3 has 14 residues. With 6 bases removed from V and 5 bases from J, the gap between germline ends came to 13 bases. Germline V gene sequence: CDR1 KGHSH, CDR2 LQKENI. CDR3 nucleotide sequence: TGTGCCAGCTCCCCTGACGTTAGCAATGAAAAACTGTTTTTT. Protein sequence: CASSPDVSNEKLFF.

The chain has TRBV5-1 and TRBJ1-1, with a tentative D call TRBD1 (5 bases). The CDR3 spans 15 residues. Germline CDR1 and CDR2: SGHRS and YFSETQ. V was pared by 4 bases and J by 5 bases, with 18 bases between. In nucleotides, the CDR3 is TGCGCCAGCAGCCCAGATCAGGGTCGGCAGACTGAAGCTTTCTTT. Its protein product is CASSPDQGRQTEAFF.

The chain has TRBV5-4 and TRBJ1-2; tentative D call: TRBD1 (6 bases). Trimming took off 3 bases at V and 1 base at J, with 16 bases between the two ends. The CDR3 sequence is 16 residues long. CDR1 and CDR2 from the germline V gene are SGHNT and YYREEE (reference sequence). CDR3 residues: CASSYVGTTYNYGYTF. CDR3 in DNA: TGTGCCAGCAGCTACGTAGGGACAACGTATAACTATGGCTACACCTTC.

The chain has TRBV7-9 and TRBJ2-5; D gene uncertain. Germline lookup yields CDR1 SEHNR and CDR2 FQNEAQ (reference sequence). The V gene lost 3 bases and the J gene lost 5 bases, with 4 bases spanning the gap. CDR3 length: 11 residues. CDR3 loop: CASSLSETQYF. For the CDR3, the DNA is TGTGCCAGCAGCTTGAGTGAGACCCAGTACTTC.

This chain uses TRBV30 with TRBJ2-3, with 11 positions matching TRBD2. The CDR3 is 16 amino acids. V shed 7 bases and J 3 bases; nucleotides not matched to a gene: 12. Germline V lookup: CDR1 GTSNPN, CDR2 SVGIG (reference sequence). CDR3 in amino acids: CAYEAGTSGKTDTQYF. The DNA of the CDR3 is TGTGCCTATGAAGCCGGGACTAGCGGAAAAACAGATACGCAGTATTTT.

The chain employs TRBV5-6 and TRBJ1-1; 10 nucleotides match TRBD1. Germline lookup yields CDR1 SGHDT and CDR2 YYEEEE. Unmatched junction bases numbered 13, after V lost 3 bases and J lost 8 bases. This CDR3 region has 16 residues. CDR3 DNA: TGTGCCAGCAGCTCACGGACAGGGGGGATGAGAAGGGAAGCTTTCTTT. This gives the protein CASSSRTGGMRREAFF.

This chain connects TRBV7-2 to TRBJ2-2; 11 nucleotides agree with TRBD2. With 5 bases clipped from V and 1 base from J, the junction kept 6 bases outside the gene matches. The CDR3 is 17 amino acids. Germline CDR1 and CDR2: SGHTA and FQGNSA. Here the CDR3 DNA reads TGTGCCAGCAGCAAAATAGCGGGAGGGCTGAACACCGGGGAGCTGTTTTTT. Translation: CASSKIAGGLNTGELFF.

There are a few counts of this clone. The J gene is TRBJ1-3, the V gene TRBV7-9; 9 bases are a match to TRBD1. Germline CDR1 and CDR2: SEHNR and FQNEAQ (reference sequence). Germline trimming cut 8 bases from V and 3 bases from J; bases unmatched to any gene: 5. This CDR3 has 14 residues. CDR3 amino acids: CASGTGGFGNTIYF. CDR3 nucleotides: TGTGCCAGCGGCACAGGGGGCTTTGGAAACACCATATATTTT. The whole variable domain, filled in from reference TRBV7-9 and TRBJ1-3, reads DTGVSQNPRHKITKRGQNVTFRCDPISEHNRLYWYRQTLGQGPEFLTYFQNEAQLEKSRLLSDRFSAERPKGSFSTLEIQRTEQGDSAMYLCASGTGGFGNTIYFGEGSWLTVV.

The chain combines TRBV5-1 with TRBJ2-1; 8 positions agree with TRBD1. This CDR3 is built from 15 residues. V shed 1 base, J shed 7 bases, and the junction held 7 bases outside the gene matches. CDR1 SGHRS and CDR2 YFSETQ come from the germline V gene. The CDR3 loop is CASSLPGGSWNEQFF. DNA of the CDR3: TGCGCCAGCAGCTTGCCAGGGGGCTCCTGGAATGAGCAGTTCTTC.